This is a list of T cell receptor beta chains from one sample in a study of PD-L1 blockade in urothelial cancer. The table came from immunoSEQ multiplex PCR; TCRdb's copy has only in-frame clones and leaves some out. Among about 37,000 clones listed, roughly 84% were seen once. The input for sequencing was PBMCs, taken around atezolizumab (anti-PD-L1) treatment. The receptors come from a man in his 60s with urothelial cancer. The CDR3 runs from the conserved cysteine through the conserved F or W. The order of the fields is V gene, D gene, J gene, clone size, CDR3 protein, CDR3 DNA. A D gene is named only where the DNA matches it firmly. Expanded clones are given a class, and other clones once, few, many or no size at all.

>TRBV19|.|TRBJ2-3|.
CASSPEQGLKGDTQYF
TGTGCCAGTAGTCCCGAACAGGGATTAAAGGGAGATACGCAGTATTTT
>TRBV9|.|TRBJ2-1|.
CASSLGGKRFF
TGTGCCAGCAGCTTAGGCGGGAAGAGATTCTTC
>TRBV7-8|TRBD1|TRBJ1-2|.
CASSYDRGSVYTF
TGTGCCAGCAGCTACGACAGGGGGTCGGTCTACACCTTC
>TRBV19|.|TRBJ1-6|few
CASSPRLLQGVQSPLHF
TGTGCCAGTAGTCCCCGGCTTCTACAGGGAGTTCAATCACCCCTCCACTTT
>TRBV6-5|.|TRBJ1-2|once
CASSYGRNLNYGYTF
TGTGCCAGCAGTTACGGCAGGAATCTCAACTATGGCTACACCTTC
>TRBV15|TRBD1|TRBJ1-6|.
CATSGGQVTYSPLHF
TGTGCCACCAGCGGAGGACAGGTCACCTATTCACCCCTCCACTTT
>TRBV29-1|TRBD1|TRBJ2-3|.
CSANPQGLDTQYF
TGCAGCGCCAACCCACAGGGGTTGGATACGCAGTATTTT
>TRBV7-6|.|TRBJ1-4|few
CASSPERGGPNEKLFF
TGTGCCAGCAGCCCCGAAAGGGGGGGACCCAATGAAAAACTGTTTTTT
>TRBV4-3|.|TRBJ1-2|once
CASSQGGGVDYGYTF
TGCGCCAGCAGCCAAGGTGGAGGGGTAGATTATGGCTACACCTTC
>TRBV5-4|.|TRBJ1-1|.
CASSFGLLNTEAFF
TGTGCCAGCAGCTTCGGACTGCTGAACACTGAGGCTTTCTTT
>TRBV7-2|TRBD2|TRBJ2-1|.
CASSRLAGRGGNEQFF
TGTGCCAGCAGCCGACTAGCGGGAAGGGGGGGCAATGAGCAGTTCTTC
>TRBV18|.|TRBJ1-3|.
CASSLAGAFSGNTIYF
TGTGCCAGCTCATTAGCAGGGGCCTTCTCTGGAAACACCATATATTTT
>TRBV10-2|TRBD1|TRBJ2-7|once
CASSELGTDYEQYF
TGCGCCAGCAGTGAGTTGGGGACAGACTACGAGCAGTACTTC
>TRBV7-2|TRBD2|TRBJ2-4|.
CASSLETSGGKYF
TGTGCCAGCAGCTTAGAGACTAGCGGGGGCAAGTACTTC
>TRBV7-2|.|TRBJ1-3|once
CASSFPGNTIYF
TGTGCCAGCAGCTTTCCGGGAAACACCATATATTTT
>TRBV27|.|TRBJ1-5|few
CASRRGLGEGQPQHF
TGTGCCAGTCGCCGTGGACTGGGAGAAGGTCAGCCCCAGCATTTT
>TRBV7-3|.|TRBJ2-3|.
CASSLDRVADTQYF
TGTGCCAGCAGCTTAGATAGAGTAGCAGATACGCAGTATTTT
>TRBV4-2|TRBD1|TRBJ2-2|.
CASSPPQGALAGELFF
TGTGCCAGCAGCCCTCCCCAGGGGGCGCTTGCCGGGGAGCTGTTTTTT
>TRBV9|.|TRBJ2-1|.
CASSVAGGSGNYNEQFF
TGTGCCAGCAGCGTAGCAGGGGGGTCGGGGAACTACAATGAGCAGTTCTTC
>TRBV9|.|TRBJ1-6|few
CASSGGLGSPLHF
TGTGCCAGCAGCGGGGGGCTGGGTTCACCCCTCCACTTT
>TRBV5-4|.|TRBJ1-3|.
CASSFYGSGNTIYF
TGTGCCAGCAGCTTTTACGGCTCTGGAAACACCATATATTTT
>TRBV29-1|.|TRBJ2-1|.
CSVEDLMNRFHNEQFF
TGCAGCGTTGAAGATCTAATGAACAGGTTCCACAATGAGCAGTTCTTC
>TRBV27|TRBD1|TRBJ1-2|once
CASSFQGADGYTF
TGTGCCAGCAGTTTTCAGGGGGCGGATGGCTACACCTTC
>TRBV7-9|.|TRBJ2-7|.
CASSPLDMHTYEQYF
TGTGCCAGCAGCCCACTGGACATGCACACTTACGAGCAGTACTTC
>TRBV5-1|.|TRBJ2-1|.
CASSPGGGRGEQFF
TGCGCCAGCAGCCCTGGGGGTGGGCGGGGTGAGCAGTTCTTC
>TRBV11-2|TRBD1|TRBJ1-4|.
CASSLGTGRREKLFF
TGTGCCAGCAGCCTCGGGACAGGGAGAAGAGAAAAACTGTTTTTT
>TRBV28|TRBD2|TRBJ2-1|.
CASSTSGLAGVYYNEQFF
TGTGCCAGCAGTACCTCTGGGCTAGCGGGAGTCTACTACAATGAGCAGTTCTTC
>TRBV10-1|.|TRBJ1-2|.
CASSESPDYGYTF
TGCGCCAGCAGTGAGTCGCCGGACTATGGCTACACCTTC
>TRBV6-5|TRBD1|TRBJ2-7|.
CASSQDDRDEQYF
TGTGCCAGCAGTCAAGACGACAGGGACGAGCAGTACTTC
>TRBV27|TRBD1|TRBJ2-1|many
CASSTRTGGNEQFF
TGTGCCAGCAGTACACGGACAGGGGGCAATGAGCAGTTCTTC
>TRBV2|TRBD1|TRBJ2-6|.
CASRALGQLNVLTF
TGTGCCAGCAGAGCCTTGGGACAGCTCAACGTCCTGACTTTC
>TRBV15|TRBD2|TRBJ2-1|few
CATSRDSSGRSGEQFF
TGTGCCACCAGCAGAGATTCTAGCGGGAGGTCGGGTGAGCAGTTCTTC
>TRBV29-1|.|TRBJ2-2|.
CSVAPSNTGELFF
TGCAGCGTTGCTCCTTCGAACACCGGGGAGCTGTTTTTT
>TRBV28|TRBD1|TRBJ2-2|.
CASIIREGQGLNTGELFF
TGTGCCAGCATCATAAGGGAAGGACAGGGATTAAACACCGGGGAGCTGTTTTTT
>TRBV4-1|TRBD1|TRBJ1-1|.
CASSRGDRATEAFF
TGCGCCAGCAGCCGAGGAGACAGGGCTACTGAAGCTTTCTTT
>TRBV14|TRBD1|TRBJ2-3|.
CASSRHLGTGGTDTQYF
TGTGCCAGCAGCCGACACCTTGGGACAGGGGGCACAGATACGCAGTATTTT
>TRBV6-1|TRBD1|TRBJ1-2|.
CASSEADRGRRYGYTF
TGTGCCAGCAGTGAAGCGGACAGGGGGCGCCGGTATGGCTACACCTTC
>TRBV2|.|TRBJ1-6|.
CASSQGSNSPLHF
TGTGCCAGCTCGCAGGGCTCTAATTCACCCCTCCACTTT
>TRBV11-2|.|TRBJ2-7|.
CASSLNRAYEQYF
TGTGCCAGCAGCTTAAACAGGGCCTACGAGCAGTACTTC
>TRBV5-1|.|TRBJ2-2|.
CASFAQAGELFF
TGCGCCAGCTTCGCACAGGCCGGGGAGCTGTTTTTT